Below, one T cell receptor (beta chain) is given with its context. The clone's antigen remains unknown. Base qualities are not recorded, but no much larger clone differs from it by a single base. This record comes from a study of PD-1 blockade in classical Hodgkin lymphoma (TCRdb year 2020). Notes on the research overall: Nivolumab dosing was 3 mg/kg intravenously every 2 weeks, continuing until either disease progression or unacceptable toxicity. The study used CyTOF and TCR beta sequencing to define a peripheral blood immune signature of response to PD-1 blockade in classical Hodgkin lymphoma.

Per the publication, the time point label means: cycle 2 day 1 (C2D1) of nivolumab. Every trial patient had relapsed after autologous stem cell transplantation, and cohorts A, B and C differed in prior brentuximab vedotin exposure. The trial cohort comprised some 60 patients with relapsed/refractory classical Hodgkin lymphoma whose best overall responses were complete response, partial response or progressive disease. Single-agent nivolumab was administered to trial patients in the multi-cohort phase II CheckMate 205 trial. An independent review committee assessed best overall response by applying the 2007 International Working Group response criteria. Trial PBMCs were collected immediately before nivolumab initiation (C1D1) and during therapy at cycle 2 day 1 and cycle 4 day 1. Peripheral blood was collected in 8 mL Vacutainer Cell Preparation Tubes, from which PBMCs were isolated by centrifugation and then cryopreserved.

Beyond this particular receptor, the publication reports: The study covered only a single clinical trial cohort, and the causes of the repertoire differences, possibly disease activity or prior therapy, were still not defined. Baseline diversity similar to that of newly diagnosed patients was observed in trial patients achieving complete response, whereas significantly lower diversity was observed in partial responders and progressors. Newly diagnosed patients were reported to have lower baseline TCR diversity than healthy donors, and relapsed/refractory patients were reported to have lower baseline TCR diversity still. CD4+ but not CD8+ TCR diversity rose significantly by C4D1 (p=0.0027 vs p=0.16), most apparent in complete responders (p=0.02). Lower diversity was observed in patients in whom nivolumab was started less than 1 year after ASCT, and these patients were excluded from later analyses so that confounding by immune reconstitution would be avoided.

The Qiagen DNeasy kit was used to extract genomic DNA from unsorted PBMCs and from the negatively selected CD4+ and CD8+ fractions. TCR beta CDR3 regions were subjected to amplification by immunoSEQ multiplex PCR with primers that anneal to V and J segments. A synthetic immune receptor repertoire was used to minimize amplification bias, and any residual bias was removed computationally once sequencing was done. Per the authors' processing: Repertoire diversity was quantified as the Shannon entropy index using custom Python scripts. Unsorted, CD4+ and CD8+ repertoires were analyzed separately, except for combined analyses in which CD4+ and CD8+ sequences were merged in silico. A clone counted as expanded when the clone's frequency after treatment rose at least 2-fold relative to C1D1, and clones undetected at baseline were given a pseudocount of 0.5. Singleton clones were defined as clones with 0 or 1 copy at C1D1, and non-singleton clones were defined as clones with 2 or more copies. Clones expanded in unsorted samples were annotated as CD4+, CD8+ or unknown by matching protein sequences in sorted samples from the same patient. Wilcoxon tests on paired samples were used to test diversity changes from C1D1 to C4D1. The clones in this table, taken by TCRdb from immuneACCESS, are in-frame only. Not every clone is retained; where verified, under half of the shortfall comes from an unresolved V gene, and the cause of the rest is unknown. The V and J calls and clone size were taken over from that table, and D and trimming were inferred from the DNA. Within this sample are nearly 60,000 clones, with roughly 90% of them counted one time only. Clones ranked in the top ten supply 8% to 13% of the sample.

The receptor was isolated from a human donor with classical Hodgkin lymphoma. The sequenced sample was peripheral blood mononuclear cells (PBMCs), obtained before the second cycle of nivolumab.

The DNA sequence is TGTGCCAGCAGCCAACAAACCCGGGACAGGGAGAGCGGGGAGCTGTTTTTT. Its amino acids are CASSQQTRDRESGELFF. The receptor chain draws on TRBV4-2 and TRBJ2-2, with 9 junctional bases fitting TRBD1. V lost 2 bases and J lost 7 bases, and the count of bases not matched to a germline gene is 11. The germline V gene sets CDR1 to LGHNA and CDR2 to YNFKEQ. From the cysteine through the phenylalanine, the CDR3 covers 17 amino acids. Of the read, only the CDR3 DNA is kept; its 51 bases are in frame from base 1.